Below, one T cell receptor (beta chain) is given with its context. This sample is part of a study of blood T cell repertoires in COVID-19. The V and J ends lost 3 bases and 5 bases, in that order; junction bases with no gene match: 0. This CDR3 has 12 amino acids. Germline CDR1 SGHAT, CDR2 FQNNGV. Authors' data handling: Amplification of reference gene primers was used by the study to estimate nucleated cell counts. Measured with immunoSEQ multiplex PCR; TCRdb has only the in-frame clones, and not every one. V and J calls and clone size come straight from that table; D and trimming were deduced from the DNA. Among 170,000 or so clones, 87% were seen once, and the ten largest hold approximately 13%.

The rearrangement uses TRBV11-2 and TRBJ2-7; 8 bases align to TRBD2. The sequencing sample was made of peripheral blood. The clonotype originates from a woman in her 70s with COVID-19, enrolled during active disease. CDR3 bases: TGTGCCAGCAGCTTTAGCGGGGACGAGCAGTACTTC. This sequence encodes CASSFSGDEQYF.